Listed below are T cell receptor beta chains from one sample, sequenced in a study of cytomegalovirus exposure and HLA in healthy donors. TCRdb's copy holds only in-frame clones and misses some; the assay was immunoSEQ multiplex PCR. The sample has some 150,000 clones; around 86% are singletons. The sequencing sample was made of PBMCs. The receptors shown here come from a woman aged 25 to 45 in good health and CMV-seronegative. Each CDR3 is given with its conserved first and last residue. Fields, in order: clone size, D gene, J gene, V gene, CDR3 protein, CDR3 DNA. D genes are given only for firm matches. Expanded clones get a size class; other rows say once, few or many, or leave the size out.

>.|.|TRBJ2-7|TRBV11-2
CASSLVRGIAYEQYF
TGTGCCAGCAGCTTAGTCCGGGGAATAGCCTACGAGCAGTACTTC
>.|.|TRBJ2-7|TRBV27
CASSLSTGYEQYF
TGTGCCAGCAGTTTGTCGACAGGCTACGAGCAGTACTTC
>.|TRBD1|TRBJ1-1|TRBV6-5
CASSWDSNTEAFF
TGTGCCAGCAGCTGGGACAGTAACACTGAAGCTTTCTTT
>.|TRBD1|TRBJ1-1|TRBV6-6
CASSYSGTDEAFF
TGTGCCAGCAGTTACTCAGGGACAGACGAAGCTTTCTTT
>.|.|TRBJ1-5|TRBV2
CASSRQYNQPQHF
TGTGCCAGCAGCCGACAGTACAATCAGCCCCAGCATTTT
>few|.|TRBJ1-5|TRBV2
CASSDWGRGQPQHF
TGTGCCAGCAGTGATTGGGGGCGCGGTCAGCCCCAGCATTTT
>.|TRBD1|TRBJ2-3|TRBV18
CASSPGTGLITDTQYF
TGTGCCAGCTCACCAGGGACAGGGTTGATTACAGATACGCAGTATTTT
>.|.|TRBJ2-3|TRBV5-1
CASSLLSDSSTDTQYF
TGCGCCAGCAGCTTGCTTTCCGACTCTAGCACAGATACGCAGTATTTT
>.|.|TRBJ1-5|TRBV2
CASSGGSSYQPQHF
TGTGCCAGCAGTGGAGGCAGCTCATATCAGCCCCAGCATTTT
>once|.|TRBJ1-2|TRBV5-6
CASSFPGGYYGYTF
TGTGCCAGCAGCTTCCCGGGGGGATATTATGGCTACACCTTC
>.|.|TRBJ2-7|TRBV18
CASSPGGYEQYF
TGTGCCAGCTCACCGGGGGGCTACGAGCAGTACTTC
>few|TRBD1|TRBJ1-3|TRBV6-6
CASSYTGTGSGNTIYF
TGTGCCAGCAGTTATACCGGGACAGGCTCTGGAAACACCATATATTTT
>once|TRBD2|TRBJ2-1|TRBV12-5
CASLAAPSNEQFF
TGTGCTAGTCTAGCGGCCCCCTCCAATGAGCAGTTCTTC
>once|.|TRBJ2-7|TRBV13
CASSLVRGNSYEQYF
TGTGCCAGCAGCTTAGTCCGGGGGAACTCCTACGAGCAGTACTTC
>.|.|TRBJ2-6|TRBV7-9
CASSPDGQLSGANVLTF
TGTGCCAGCAGCCCAGACGGACAACTCTCTGGGGCCAACGTCCTGACTTTC
>once|.|TRBJ1-1|TRBV7-9
CSSSPRGGGYTPRGTEAFF
TGTTCCAGCAGCCCTAGGGGGGGAGGGTATACCCCGCGGGGCACTGAAGCTTTCTTT
>.|TRBD2|TRBJ2-1|TRBV7-2
CASSLEETSGGNYNEQFF
TGTGCCAGCAGCTTAGAGGAGACTAGCGGGGGGAATTACAATGAGCAGTTCTTC
>.|TRBD1|TRBJ2-7|TRBV6-1
CASSDWTGRYEQYF
TGTGCCAGCAGTGACTGGACAGGGAGGTACGAGCAGTACTTC
>.|TRBD2|TRBJ2-7|TRBV11-2
CASSITGLAYEQYF
TGTGCCAGCAGCATCACGGGACTAGCCTACGAGCAGTACTTC
>.|TRBD1|TRBJ1-1|TRBV6-1
CASNPRGDRGEAFF
TGTGCCAGCAACCCAAGGGGGGACAGGGGGGAAGCTTTCTTT